This T cell receptor (beta chain) was documented in a study of T cells in localized non-small cell lung cancer. Only in-frame clones appear in the TCRdb table, and some are missing; sequencing was by immunoSEQ multiplex PCR. The sample has roughly 21,000 clones; roughly 88% are singletons. The receptor comes from a male donor older than 55 with stage II lung adenocarcinoma. The sample in question was peripheral blood mononuclear cells, obtained before any cancer treatment.

The CDR3 sequence is CASKRGRTGTAGGVPFVETQYF. CDR3 sequence (DNA): TGCGCCAGCAAGCGGGGCAGGACAGGGACGGCGGGAGGGGTACCTTTTGTCGAGACCCAGTACTTC. The genes are TRBV5-1 and TRBJ2-5, with D perhaps TRBD2 (9 bases). The V and J ends lost 6 bases and 5 bases respectively, with 41 bases between them. Germline V gene lookup returns CDR1 SGHRS and CDR2 YFSETQ. This CDR3 region has 22 residues.